The next 3 T cell receptor beta chains were all read from a single sample in a study of neurological immune-mediated disorders (dated by TCRdb to about 2019). The method behind the library was 5' RACE. Sequencer: Illumina HiSeq 2500. The public reads were reprocessed in TCRdb via fastp at Q25 and MiXCR, keeping in-frame beta chains. CDR3 protein sequences are deduplicated, and each keeps its most common genes and DNA. The sample contains 45,000 or so distinct CDR3 sequences, approximately 2.8% of them found a single time. The ten largest clones represent more than 13% of the sample. Sequencing used PBMCs. These receptors came from a woman aged 45-65 years with multiple sclerosis.

This clonotype was seen many times. The chain recombines TRBV5-1 with TRBJ2-5; 9 nucleotides line up with TRBD1. The CDR3 is 14 residues long. After removal of 0 bases from V and 3 bases from J, the junction contained 0 bases not matched to a gene. The germline gives CDR1 SGHRS, CDR2 YFSETQ. CDR3 DNA sequence: TGCGCCAGCAGCTTGGGGACAGGGGAAGAGACCCAGTACTTC. This codes for CASSLGTGEETQYF.

This clonotype was counted at least ten times. The gene calls are TRBV7-9 and TRBJ1-2; no definite D call. The V end lost 1 base, the J end lost 2 bases, and 8 bases lay between the germline ends. Germline V gene data show CDR1 as SEHNR and CDR2 as FQNEAQ (reference sequence). There are 14 residues in the CDR3. CDR3 region: CASSLGERNYGYTF. The CDR3 nucleotides read TGTGCCAGCAGCTTAGGGGAGAGGAACTATGGCTACACCTTC.

In its sample, this clonotype was seen many times. V is TRBV14 and J is TRBJ2-3, with a tentative D call TRBD2 (5 bases). V was trimmed by 3 bases and J by 6 bases, leaving 16 bases between them. CDR1 and CDR2 (germline): SGHDN, FVKESK. The CDR3 sequence is 15 residues long. As DNA, the CDR3 is TGTGCCAGCAGCCATGAAGCGGCTGCCGCCGATACGCAGTATTTT. Translated, it gives CASSHEAAAADTQYF.